This passage covers 27 T cell receptor beta chains from one sample sequenced in a study of tissue T cells after allogeneic stem cell transplantation. Sequenced by immunoSEQ multiplex PCR; TCRdb stores in-frame clones only, minus some. This sample has approximately 6,700 clones, with 45% to 55% found just once. Time point denoted: mouse harvest day 7 after allogeneic transplant. Each mouse received 10^7 T-cell-depleted marrow cells plus 10^6 splenic CD5+ T cells by tail vein. The sequenced sample consisted of gut tissue. Every receptor here comes from a female BALB/c mouse given C57BL/6 T cells with graft-versus-host disease after an allogeneic hematopoietic cell transplant.

Worth noting for this clone: Gene names follow the mouse nomenclature. The CDR3 end falls 1 residue outside the read, so it is completed with the germline J gene. The rearrangement links TRBV23 to TRBJ1-2; the DNA was not compared with TRBD1, the D call given in the table. CDR1 is KGHTA, CDR2 FQNQQP, per germline. The CDR3 is made up of 15 amino acids. The CDR3 DNA, read in part, is TGCTCCAGCAGTCAATCCGGGACAGCAAACTCCGACTACACC. It translates to CSSSQSGTANSDYT. The whole CDR3 sequence reads CSSSQSGTANSDYTF.

With respect to this clone: Mouse gene names and germline throughout. Read sequence stops 1 residue before the CDR3 end, and the germline J gene provides the missing end. The chain has TRBV29 and TRBJ1-1, with 8 nucleotides matching TRBD1. V was pared by 6 bases and J by 1 base, with 4 bases of the junction left unmatched. Germline CDR1 and CDR2: MSHET and SYDVDS. The CDR3 extends over 14 amino acids. The chain's CDR3 is CASRGGTGNTEVFF. The DNA read from the CDR3 is TGTGCTAGCAGAGGCGGGACAGGGAACACAGAAGTCTTC.

By share, this clone ranks as medium-sized. The genes and germline here are from mouse. The CDR3 extends 1 residue past the end of the read, so its final part is completed from the germline J gene. This rearrangement joins TRBV2 to TRBJ2-7; 9 positions agree with TRBD2. The J segment lost 4 bases and the V segment lost 0 bases, leaving 1 base of the junction unmatched. The CDR3 consists of 14 residues. Germline V gene lookup returns CDR1 LGHNA and CDR2 YSYQKL. The sequenced CDR3 bases are TGTGCCAGCAGCCAAGACTGGGGGGGTTATGAACAGTAC. This encodes CASSQDWGGYEQY. The whole CDR3 sequence reads CASSQDWGGYEQYF.

Note on this clone: Mouse gene names apply. Read data end 1 residue before the CDR3 end; the end is taken from the germline J gene. The chain carries TRBV12-1 and TRBJ1-2; 9 nucleotides match TRBD1. The trim removed 2 bases at V and 3 bases at J, leaving 0 bases unmatched. The CDR3 totals 13 residues. Germline CDR1 SGHSN, CDR2 HYEKVE. CDR3 residues: CASSRQGDSDYTF. CDR3 DNA, as far as it was read: TGTGCCAGCTCTCGACAGGGGGACTCCGACTACACC.

A few counts support this clone. The gene names given are mouse names. The read gets to within 1 residue of the CDR3 end, and the germline J gene fills in the rest. This chain links TRBV23 with TRBJ2-5; TRBD1, the D gene given by the table, was not confirmed from the DNA. The CDR3 loop spans 14 amino acids. Looked up from germline, CDR1 is KGHTA and CDR2 is FQNQQP. The CDR3 spells CSSSQGDRGATQYF. The sequenced CDR3 bases are TGCTCCAGCAGTCAAGGGGACAGGGGGGCCACCCAGTAC.

In regard to this clone: Gene names and germline match the mouse. The sequenced fragment ends 1 residue before the CDR3 boundary, so the rest is inferred from the germline J gene. This chain connects TRBV2 to TRBJ2-1, with D maybe TRBD1 (6 bases). The CDR3 length is 16 residues. V shed 0 bases and J shed 1 base, with 10 bases lying between them. CDR1 and CDR2 (germline): LGHNA, YSYQKL. The CDR3 protein is CASSQDTRGNYAEQFF. The part of the CDR3 DNA that was read is TGTGCCAGCAGCCAAGATACGAGGGGGAACTATGCTGAGCAGTTC.

Comments on this clone: Germline and genes here are mouse. The sequence runs out 1 residue before the end of the CDR3; the remainder is reconstructed from the germline J gene. The rearrangement uses TRBV19 and TRBJ2-7; D is possibly TRBD2 (7 bases). V was pared by 1 base and J by 4 bases, with 9 bases between. Germline V CDR1 and CDR2: FNHDT, SITEND (reference sequence). The CDR3 length is 13 residues. The CDR3 protein is CASSIRGAYEQYF. The DNA read from the CDR3 is TGTGCCAGCAGTATAAGGGGGGCTTATGAACAGTAC.

This clone was counted only a few times. Gene names and germline refer to mouse. Incomplete CDR3 DNA: TGTGCCAGCAGTCCCGACAGATATGAACAGTAC. Translation gives CASSPDRYEQY. The complete CDR3 sequence is CASSPDRYEQYF. This chain links TRBV26 with TRBJ2-7, with D maybe TRBD1 (5 bases). The read gets to within 1 residue of the CDR3 end, and the germline J gene fills in the rest. Trimming stripped 4 bases from V and 4 bases from J, with 8 bases between. This CDR3 spans 12 amino acids. Germline CDR1 KGHPV, CDR2 FQNQEV (reference sequence).

Comment on this clone: Genes and germline are mouse. Sequencing ends 1 residue short of the CDR3 end; the germline J gene provides the rest. The rearrangement joins TRBV23 to TRBJ2-4; the table gives TRBD1 as D, unverified against the DNA. This CDR3 is built from 14 residues. CDR1 KGHTA and CDR2 FQNQQP come from the germline V gene. CDR3 sequence reads: CSSSPGQSQNTLYF. Partial CDR3 DNA: TGCTCCAGCAGCCCGGGACAAAGTCAAAACACCTTGTAC.

A word on this clone: Gene and germline names: mouse. With the read ending 1 residue before the CDR3 end, the germline J gene is used to fill in that end. This chain joins TRBV24 and TRBJ1-2; TRBD1 aligns across 7 bases. Germline lookup yields CDR1 KGHTA and CDR2 FRNEEI. Germline trimming cut 4 bases from V and 4 bases from J; bases unmatched to any gene: 0. The CDR3 length is 12 residues. The CDR3 spells CASSRQGSDYTF. The part of the CDR3 DNA that was read is TGTGCCAGCAGTCGACAGGGCTCCGACTACACC.

As to this clone: Here the gene names and germline are mouse. Read sequence stops 1 residue before the CDR3 end, and the germline J gene provides the missing end. The chain carries TRBV26 and TRBJ2-7; D gene ambiguous. The germline V gene has CDR1 KGHPV and CDR2 FQNQEV (reference sequence). V lost 4 bases, J lost 0 bases, and 4 bases lay in between. The CDR3 spans 12 residues. The DNA read from the CDR3 is TGTGCCAGCAGTCGGAGCTCCTATGAACAGTAC. It codes for CASSRSSYEQY. The CDR3 in full is CASSRSSYEQYF.

This clone was seen only a few times. Gene names and germline match the mouse. The CDR3 end lies 1 residue beyond the end of the read and is filled in from the germline J gene. The chain has TRBV26 and TRBJ2-1; D might be TRBD1 (6 bases). The CDR3 has 15 residues. The germline V gene has CDR1 KGHPV and CDR2 FQNQEV (reference sequence). The V and J ends lost 4 bases and 0 bases respectively, with 10 bases between them. The CDR3 DNA, read in part, is TGTGCCAGCAGTCCCAGGGGCTATAACTATGCTGAGCAGTTC. As protein: CASSPRGYNYAEQF. Given in full, the CDR3 is CASSPRGYNYAEQFF. The full variable domain, in which reference TRBV26 and TRBJ2-1 provide the parts outside the CDR3, is NSKVIQTPRYLVKGQGQKAKMRCIPEKGHPVVFWYQQNKNNEFKFLINFQNQEVLQQIDMTEKRFSAECPSNSPCSLEIQSSEAGDSALYLCASSPRGYNYAEQFFGPGTRLTVL.

This clone is large within its sample. The listed genes are named as in mouse. The CDR3 end falls 1 residue outside the read, so it is completed with the germline J gene. The genes are TRBV12-2 and TRBJ2-4; 11 nucleotides match TRBD2. Germline CDR1 SGHLS, CDR2 HYDKME. This CDR3 has 12 residues. The trim removed 0 bases at V and 12 bases at J, leaving 1 base unmatched. The CDR3 DNA, read in part, is TGTGCCAGCTCTCTCGGGACTGGGGGTTTGTAC. Translated, it gives CASSLGTGGLY. In full, the CDR3 reads CASSLGTGGLYF.

This clone came up once. Genes and germline come from the mouse. The read halts 1 residue ahead of the CDR3 end, with the missing end drawn from the germline J gene. This chain uses TRBV2 with TRBJ2-1; 11 nucleotides line up with TRBD2. CDR1 and CDR2 from the germline V gene are LGHNA and YSYQKL. Germline trimming cut 4 bases from V and 5 bases from J; bases unmatched to any gene: 4. The CDR3 length is 15 residues. The CDR3 sequence is CASSLPGLGDAEQFF. The CDR3 DNA, read in part, is TGTGCCAGCAGCCTCCCGGGACTGGGGGATGCTGAGCAGTTC.

This clone occurred a few times. Genes here carry mouse names. CDR3 DNA (partial): TGCTCCAGCAGTCAAGACAGGGGGGAAAACACCTTGTAC. This translates into CSSSQDRGENTLY. The whole CDR3 protein reads CSSSQDRGENTLYF. V and J are TRBV23 and TRBJ2-4; the table's D gene call, TRBD1, was not cross checked with the DNA. The sequenced fragment ends 1 residue before the CDR3 boundary, so the rest is inferred from the germline J gene. The CDR3 consists of 14 residues. The V gene's germline CDR1 is KGHTA and CDR2 FQNQQP.

Points on this clone: Gene names and germline refer to mouse. The sequence runs out 1 residue before the end of the CDR3; the remainder is reconstructed from the germline J gene. This chain connects TRBV23 to TRBJ2-2; the table's D call, TRBD1, was not checked against the DNA. The CDR3 extends over 14 amino acids. In germline, CDR1 is KGHTA, CDR2 FQNQQP. The CDR3 DNA, read in part, is TGCTCCAGCAGTCAACAGTCAAACACCGGGCAGCTCTAC. Translated: CSSSQQSNTGQLY. From start to end, the CDR3 is CSSSQQSNTGQLYF. Based on the CDR3 plus reference TRBV23 and TRBJ2-2, the full variable domain is DAAVTQKPRYLIKMKGQEAEMKCIPEKGHTAVFWYQQKQSKELKFLIYFQNQQPLDQIDMVKERFSAVCPSSSLCSLGIRTCEAEDSALYLCSSSQQSNTGQLYFGEGSKLTVL.

Judged by abundance, this clone is medium-sized (0.01 to 0.1%). The germline and genes are mouse ones. The read stops 1 residue short of the end of the CDR3; the missing end is completed from the germline J gene. J is TRBJ2-7 and V is TRBV26; D is unresolved. The CDR3 is 13 residues long. Deletions cut 5 bases from V and 0 bases from J, with 8 bases between. From germline, CDR1 is KGHPV and CDR2 FQNQEV (reference sequence). This CDR3 is CASSSISSYEQYF. Incomplete CDR3 DNA: TGTGCCAGCAGTTCAATAAGCTCCTATGAACAGTAC.

This clone is labeled medium-sized. The gene symbols are mouse symbols. The read stops 1 residue short of the end of the CDR3; the missing end is completed from the germline J gene. The rearrangement joins TRBV26 to TRBJ2-7; the D gene could be TRBD1 or TRBD2 (5 bases each). The CDR3 is 13 residues long. The V gene lost 0 bases and the J gene lost 7 bases, with 10 bases spanning the gap. Germline V gives CDR1 KGHPV, CDR2 FQNQEV (reference sequence). The covered CDR3 bases are TGTGCCAGCAGTCTGTCAGGGGCGGGGGAACAGTAC. Protein product: CASSLSGAGEQY. The entire CDR3 sequence reads CASSLSGAGEQYF.

A remark on this clone: Germline and genes here are mouse. Read sequence stops 1 residue before the CDR3 end, and the germline J gene provides the missing end. The rearrangement uses TRBV13-1 and TRBJ2-1; no firm D call. Germline loops: CDR1 NSHNY, CDR2 SYGAGN. V lost 4 bases, J lost 0 bases, and 11 bases lay in between. The CDR3 length is 15 residues. CDR3 amino acids: CASSPDNYNYAEQFF. The part of the CDR3 DNA that was read is TGTGCCAGCAGTCCCGACAATTATAACTATGCTGAGCAGTTC.

This clone occurred a few times. The gene names here belong to mouse. The read comes to an end 1 residue before the CDR3 does, leaving the germline J gene to fill in the end. The chain employs TRBV1 and TRBJ2-1; 8 nucleotides line up with TRBD2. V trimming: 0 bases; J trimming: 1 base; junction bases outside the gene matches: 2. The CDR3 length is 16 residues. Germline V gene sequence: CDR1 NSQYPW, CDR2 LRSPGD (reference sequence). This CDR3 is CTCSADGGENYAEQFF. The part of the CDR3 DNA that was read is TGCACCTGCAGTGCAGATGGGGGGGAGAACTATGCTGAGCAGTTC.

Notes on this clone: Mouse gene names and germline throughout. The read ends 1 residue early relative to the CDR3; the germline J gene fills the gap. This chain joins TRBV26 and TRBJ1-1; D gene uncertain. The length of the CDR3 is 14 residues. Germline V gives CDR1 KGHPV, CDR2 FQNQEV (reference sequence). Trimming took off 2 bases at V and 0 bases at J, with 7 bases between the two ends. CDR3 residues: CASSLETTNTEVFF. The covered CDR3 bases are TGTGCCAGCAGTCTGGAGACAACAAACACAGAAGTCTTC.

Turning to this clone: Gene names are the mouse ones. The CDR3 goes on 1 residue after the read ends, and that part is filled in from the germline J gene. The chain uses TRBV4 and TRBJ2-1; 9 bases are a match to TRBD2. Trimming cost V 5 bases and J 3 bases; bases outside gene matches: 2. The CDR3 is 14 residues long. Germline V CDR1 and CDR2: LGHDT, YNNKQL (reference sequence). CDR3 in amino acids: CASSLWGGYAEQFF. The CDR3 bases that were read are TGTGCCAGCAGCCTCTGGGGGGGCTATGCTGAGCAGTTC.

This clone is large (0.1 to 1%) in the sample. Gene names are mouse gene names. The read ends 1 residue shy of where the CDR3 ends; the end is completed using the germline J gene. The chain couples TRBV2 to TRBJ2-7, with D possibly matching TRBD2 (6 bases). The germline gives CDR1 LGHNA, CDR2 YSYQKL. The CDR3 has 14 residues. Trimming took off 1 base at V and 4 bases at J, with 11 bases between the two ends. The sequenced CDR3 bases are TGTGCCAGCAGCCAAGGGACTGCCGGATATGAACAGTAC. Translated, it gives CASSQGTAGYEQY. In full, the CDR3 reads CASSQGTAGYEQYF.

Comments on this clone: The gene names here belong to mouse. Sequencing ends 1 residue short of the CDR3 end; the germline J gene provides the rest. The V gene is TRBV26, the J gene TRBJ1-2; D gene unclear. This CDR3 has 13 residues. Germline CDR1 and CDR2: KGHPV and FQNQEV (reference sequence). The germline V and J ends were trimmed by 0 bases and 2 bases, with 4 bases remaining between them. This chain's CDR3 is CASSLSWNSDYTF. CDR3 DNA (partial): TGTGCCAGCAGTCTGTCGTGGAACTCCGACTACACC.

Note on this clone: Germline and genes: mouse. The read finishes 1 residue shy of the CDR3 end, and the germline J gene is used to complete it. The chain is built from TRBV4 and TRBJ1-6; D may be TRBD1 (5 bases). TRBJ1-6 is reported as an ORF; its role is uncertain. Trimming removed 3 bases from V and 10 bases from J, with 10 bases in between. Per germline, CDR1 LGHDT and CDR2 YNNKQL (reference sequence). The CDR3 is 13 residues long. CDR3 bases read: TGTGCCAGCAGCTACAGGGAGGGATCGCCCCTCTAC. Protein product: CASSYREGSPLY. The complete CDR3 sequence is CASSYREGSPLYF.

Points on this clone: Any gene name here is a mouse gene name. The read finishes 1 residue shy of the CDR3 end, and the germline J gene is used to complete it. The V call is TRBV31, the J call TRBJ2-1, with TRBD2 as a possible D gene (7 bases). Trimming stripped 1 base from V and 3 bases from J, with 10 bases between. This CDR3 region has 14 residues. Germline V CDR1 and CDR2: GKSSPN, SITVG. CDR3: CAWSRGAAYAEQFF. CDR3 DNA, as far as it was read: TGTGCCTGGAGTCGGGGGGCTGCCTATGCTGAGCAGTTC.

A remark on this clone: Gene names and germline match the mouse. The CDR3 is cut off 1 residue early in the read; its end comes from the germline J gene. The rearrangement links TRBV26 to TRBJ1-4; D uncertain. Looked up from germline, CDR1 is KGHPV and CDR2 is FQNQEV (reference sequence). Trimming shortened V by 4 bases and J by 0 bases, and 6 bases separated the two germline ends. The CDR3 length is 14 residues. The CDR3 sequence: CASSPTISNERLFF. The sequenced part of the CDR3 DNA is TGTGCCAGCAGTCCGACAATTTCCAACGAAAGATTATTT.